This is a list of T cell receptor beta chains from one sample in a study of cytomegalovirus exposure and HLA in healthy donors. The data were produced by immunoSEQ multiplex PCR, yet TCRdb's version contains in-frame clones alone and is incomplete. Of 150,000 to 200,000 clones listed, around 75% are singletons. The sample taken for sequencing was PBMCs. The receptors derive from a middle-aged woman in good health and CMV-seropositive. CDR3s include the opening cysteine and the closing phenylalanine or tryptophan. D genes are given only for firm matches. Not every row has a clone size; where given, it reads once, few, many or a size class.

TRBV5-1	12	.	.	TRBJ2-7	CASRGGNYEQYF	TGCGCCAGCAGAGGGGGAAACTACGAGCAGTACTTC
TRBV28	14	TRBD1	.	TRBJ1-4	CASSRQGTNEKLFF	TGTGCCAGCAGTCGACAGGGAACTAATGAAAAACTGTTTTTT
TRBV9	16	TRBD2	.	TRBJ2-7	CASSPSGGGNWYEQYF	TGTGCCAGCAGCCCCAGTGGGGGGGGTAACTGGTACGAGCAGTACTTC
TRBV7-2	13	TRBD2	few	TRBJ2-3	CASSSSGEGTQYF	TGTGCCAGCAGCTCAAGCGGGGAGGGTACGCAGTATTTT
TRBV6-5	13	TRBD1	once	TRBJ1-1	CASSYGQGMAAFF	TGTGCCAGCAGTTACGGACAGGGTATGGCAGCTTTCTTT
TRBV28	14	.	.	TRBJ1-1	CASRSAGGGTEAFF	TGTGCCAGCAGATCAGCGGGAGGTGGCACTGAAGCTTTCTTT
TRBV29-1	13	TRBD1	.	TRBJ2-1	CSLQPQGAPEQFF	TGCAGCCTTCAGCCCCAGGGGGCGCCTGAGCAGTTCTTC
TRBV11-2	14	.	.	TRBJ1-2	CASSLVSQPPEDSF	TGTGCCAGCAGCTTAGTTAGCCAGCCGCCCGAGGACTCGTTC
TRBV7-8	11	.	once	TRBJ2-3	CASSLSGTQYF	TGTGCCAGCAGCTTATCAGGTACGCAGTATTTT
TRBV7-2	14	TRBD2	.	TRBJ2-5	CASRQTSGQETQYF	TGTGCCAGCAGACAGACTAGCGGCCAAGAGACCCAGTACTTC
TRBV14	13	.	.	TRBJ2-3	CASSQEIQDTQYF	TGTGCCAGCAGCCAAGAAATACAGGATACGCAGTATTTT
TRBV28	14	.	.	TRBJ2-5	CASKTGVVQETQYF	TGTGCCAGCAAAACCGGGGTAGTCCAAGAGACCCAGTACTTC
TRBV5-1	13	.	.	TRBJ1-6	CASSLDSRSPLHF	TGCGCCAGCAGCTTGGACAGCCGTTCACCCCTCCACTTT
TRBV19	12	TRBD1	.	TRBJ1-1	CASSPDRGQAFF	TGTGCCAGTAGCCCCGACAGGGGGCAAGCTTTCTTT
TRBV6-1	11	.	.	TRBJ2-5	CASSESETQYF	TGTGCCAGCAGTGAGAGTGAGACCCAGTACTTC
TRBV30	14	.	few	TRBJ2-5	CAWSVTGGVETQYF	TGTGCCTGGAGTGTGACTGGCGGGGTTGAGACCCAGTACTTC
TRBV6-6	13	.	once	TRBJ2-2	CASSAEGTGELFF	TGTGCCAGCAGTGCGGAGGGCACCGGGGAGCTGTTTTTT
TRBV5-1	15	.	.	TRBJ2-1	CASRTGLSSYNEQFF	TGCGCCAGCAGAACGGGACTTAGCTCCTACAATGAGCAGTTCTTC
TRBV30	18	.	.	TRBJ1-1	CAWSMWTKQGVSSTEAFF	TGTGCCTGGAGCATGTGGACCAAACAGGGTGTGAGTAGCACTGAAGCTTTCTTT
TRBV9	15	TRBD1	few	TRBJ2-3	CASSAHGTGTDTQYF	TGTGCCAGCAGCGCACACGGGACAGGCACAGATACGCAGTATTTT
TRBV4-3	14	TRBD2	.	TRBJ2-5	CASGLAGGPETQYF	TGCGCCAGCGGGCTAGCGGGAGGCCCGGAGACCCAGTACTTC
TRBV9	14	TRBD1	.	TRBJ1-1	CASSPTTGFPEAFF	TGTGCCAGCAGCCCGACGACAGGGTTCCCTGAAGCTTTCTTT
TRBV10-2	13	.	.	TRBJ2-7	CASSRGQPYEQYF	TGCGCCAGCAGTCGCGGACAGCCCTACGAGCAGTACTTC
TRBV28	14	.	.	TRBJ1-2	CASSFIFRGGGYTF	TGTGCCAGCAGTTTTATTTTCCGCGGGGGAGGCTACACCTTC
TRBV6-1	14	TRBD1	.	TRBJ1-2	CASRPGQGRGGYTF	TGTGCCAGCAGACCTGGACAGGGGAGAGGTGGCTACACCTTC
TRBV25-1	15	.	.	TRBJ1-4	CASSEWGATNEKLFF	TGTGCCAGCAGTGAATGGGGAGCAACTAATGAAAAACTGTTTTTT
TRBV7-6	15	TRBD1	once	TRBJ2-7	CASSLMTGILYEQYF	TGTGCCAGCAGCCTTATGACAGGGATCCTATACGAGCAGTACTTC
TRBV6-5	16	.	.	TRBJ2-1	CASSYSSSGGYNEQFF	TGTGCCAGCAGTTACTCGTCCAGCGGAGGCTACAATGAGCAGTTCTTC
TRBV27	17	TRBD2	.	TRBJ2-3	CASSLSSSGSRADTQYF	TGTGCCAGCAGTTTATCGTCTAGCGGGAGTAGAGCAGATACGCAGTATTTT
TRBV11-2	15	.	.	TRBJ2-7	CASSLERAEIYEQYF	TGTGCCAGCAGCTTAGAGAGGGCGGAGATCTACGAGCAGTACTTC
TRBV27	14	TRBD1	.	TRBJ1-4	CASSRGTVNEKLFF	TGTGCCAGCAGCCGCGGGACAGTTAATGAAAAACTGTTTTTT
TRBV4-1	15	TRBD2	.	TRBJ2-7	CASSQTGTREYEQYF	TGCGCCAGCAGCCAGACCGGGACTAGGGAATACGAGCAGTACTTC
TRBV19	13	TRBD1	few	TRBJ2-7	CASSVDRVNEQYF	TGTGCCAGTAGCGTGGACAGGGTCAACGAGCAGTACTTC
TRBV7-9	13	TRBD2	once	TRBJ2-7	CASSTSGLGEQYF	TGTGCCAGCAGCACTAGCGGGTTGGGGGAGCAGTACTTC
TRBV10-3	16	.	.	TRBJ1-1	CAISESAAGYNTEAFF	TGTGCCATCAGTGAGTCGGCGGCAGGGTATAACACTGAAGCTTTCTTT
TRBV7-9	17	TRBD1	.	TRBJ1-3	CASTLDGDRGAGNTIYF	TGTGCCAGCACCTTAGACGGCGACAGGGGAGCCGGAAACACCATATATTTT
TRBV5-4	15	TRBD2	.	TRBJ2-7	CASSFPGTNSYEQYF	TGTGCCAGCAGCTTCCCCGGGACTAACTCCTACGAGCAGTACTTC
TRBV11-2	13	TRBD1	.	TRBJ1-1	CASSFDRDTEAFF	TGTGCCAGCAGCTTTGACAGGGACACTGAAGCTTTCTTT
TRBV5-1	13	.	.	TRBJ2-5	CASSLSPSETQYF	TGCGCCAGCAGCCTAAGCCCGTCCGAGACCCAGTACTTC
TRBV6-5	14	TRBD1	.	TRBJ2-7	CASSRRTGNYEQYF	TGTGCCAGCAGTCGCCGGACAGGGAATTACGAGCAGTACTTC
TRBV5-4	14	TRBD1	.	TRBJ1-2	CASSLDRGTHGYTF	TGTGCCAGCAGCTTGGACAGGGGAACCCATGGCTACACCTTC
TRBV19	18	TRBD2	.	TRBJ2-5	CASSTQASSGISSYEQYF	TGTGCCAGTAGTACTCAGGCCTCTAGCGGGATAAGCTCCTACGAACAGTACTTC
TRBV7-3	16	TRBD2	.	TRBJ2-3	CASSLTSGLTTDTQYF	TGTGCCAGCAGCTTGACTAGCGGTCTGACCACAGATACGCAGTATTTT
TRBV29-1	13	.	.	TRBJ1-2	CSVEPWEGAGYTF	TGCAGCGTTGAACCCTGGGAAGGGGCTGGCTACACCTTC
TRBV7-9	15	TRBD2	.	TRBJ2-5	CASSSTSGRYETQYF	TGTGCCAGCAGCTCCACTAGCGGGAGATACGAGACCCAGTACTTC
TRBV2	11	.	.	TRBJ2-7	CASSDRGEQYF	TGTGCCAGCAGTGACAGGGGCGAGCAGTACTTC
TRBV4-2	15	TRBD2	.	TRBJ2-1	CASSLGASGRVEQFF	TGTGCCAGCAGCTTGGGGGCTAGCGGGAGAGTTGAGCAGTTCTTC
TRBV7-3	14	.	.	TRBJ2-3	CASSLMPGPDTQYF	TGTGCCAGCAGCTTAATGCCTGGGCCAGATACGCAGTATTTT
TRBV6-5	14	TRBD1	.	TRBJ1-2	CASSRQGANYGYTF	TGTGCCAGCAGTAGACAGGGGGCTAACTATGGCTACACCTTC
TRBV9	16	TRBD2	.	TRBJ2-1	CASSVLGSGINNEQFF	TGTGCCAGCAGCGTATTGGGTAGCGGGATAAACAATGAGCAGTTCTTC
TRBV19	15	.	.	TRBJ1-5	CASIPRVHSNQPQHF	TGTGCCAGTATCCCCAGGGTCCATAGCAATCAGCCCCAGCATTTT
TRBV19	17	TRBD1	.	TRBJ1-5	CASNSGQTGGFNQPQHF	TGTGCCAGTAACTCCGGTCAGACAGGGGGTTTCAATCAGCCCCAGCATTTT